This T cell receptor beta chain is drawn from a study of CD8+ T cells in alopecia areata. Overall study findings and caveats: Patients displayed less clarity in TCR sharing than mice, a finding possibly related to HLA. An increase in clonality over normal scalp was evident in lesional scalp, especially alopecia totalis/universalis.

This clone was found once. As yet, its antigen is unknown. RNA was isolated and reverse transcribed to cDNA, the sequencing template. Profiled with immunoSEQ multiplex PCR; TCRdb holds only in-frame clones, not every one. The sample contains 120,000 or so clones, 55% to 65% of which appear only once. This CDR3 comprises 12 residues. Germline V gene sequence: CDR1 GTSNPN, CDR2 SVGIG (reference sequence). V shed 2 bases and J shed 5 bases, with 9 bases lying between them. The source of this sequence is a human donor in good health. The rearrangement links TRBV30 to TRBJ2-5; D tentatively reads TRBD1 or TRBD2 (5 bases each). Sequencing was carried out using CD4+ T cells sorted from blood. The CDR3 sequence: CAWSQGVETQYF. As DNA, the CDR3 is TGTGCCTGGAGTCAGGGAGTTGAGACCCAGTACTTC.